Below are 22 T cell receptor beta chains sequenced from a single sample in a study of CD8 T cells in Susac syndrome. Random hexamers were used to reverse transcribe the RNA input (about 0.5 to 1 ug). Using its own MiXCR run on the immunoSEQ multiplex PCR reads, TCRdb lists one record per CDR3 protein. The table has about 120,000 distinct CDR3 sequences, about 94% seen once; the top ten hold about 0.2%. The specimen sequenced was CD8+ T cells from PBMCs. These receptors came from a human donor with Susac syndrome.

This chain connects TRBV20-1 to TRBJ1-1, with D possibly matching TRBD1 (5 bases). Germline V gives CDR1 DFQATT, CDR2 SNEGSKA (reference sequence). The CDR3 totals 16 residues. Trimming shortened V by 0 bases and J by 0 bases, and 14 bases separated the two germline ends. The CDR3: CSARDLVRQLNTEAFF. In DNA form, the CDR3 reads TGCAGTGCTAGAGATCTGGTTAGACAGTTGAACACTGAAGCTTTCTTT.

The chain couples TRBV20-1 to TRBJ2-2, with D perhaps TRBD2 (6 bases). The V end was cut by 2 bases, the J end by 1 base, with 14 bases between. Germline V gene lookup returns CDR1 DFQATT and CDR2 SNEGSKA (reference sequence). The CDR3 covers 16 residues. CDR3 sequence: CSARPRELGNTGELFF. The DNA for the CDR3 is TGCAGTGCTAGACCTCGGGAGCTGGGGAACACCGGGGAGCTGTTTTTT.

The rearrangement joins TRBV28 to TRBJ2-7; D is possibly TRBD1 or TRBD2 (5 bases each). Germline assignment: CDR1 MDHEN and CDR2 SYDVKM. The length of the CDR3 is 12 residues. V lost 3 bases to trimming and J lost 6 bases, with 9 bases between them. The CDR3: CASSLWGREQYF. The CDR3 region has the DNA TGTGCCAGCAGTTTGTGGGGACGCGAGCAGTACTTC.

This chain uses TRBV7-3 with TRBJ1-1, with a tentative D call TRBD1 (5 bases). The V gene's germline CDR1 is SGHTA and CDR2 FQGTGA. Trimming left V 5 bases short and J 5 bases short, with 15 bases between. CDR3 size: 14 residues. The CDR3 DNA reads TGTGCCAGCAGCCCCCGAGGGGTGGGAACTGAAGCTTTCTTT. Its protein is CASSPRGVGTEAFF.

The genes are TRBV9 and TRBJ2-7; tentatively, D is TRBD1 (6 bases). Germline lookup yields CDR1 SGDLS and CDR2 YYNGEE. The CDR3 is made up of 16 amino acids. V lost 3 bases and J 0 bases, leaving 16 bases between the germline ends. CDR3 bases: TGTGCCAGCAGCGCGTGGGACACTAGAAGCTCCTACGAGCAGTACTTC. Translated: CASSAWDTRSSYEQYF.

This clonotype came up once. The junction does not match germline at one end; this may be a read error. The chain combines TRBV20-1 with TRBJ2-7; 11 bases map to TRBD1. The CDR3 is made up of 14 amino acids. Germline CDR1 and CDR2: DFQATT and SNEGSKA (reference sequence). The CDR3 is CSARGTGGDVEQYF. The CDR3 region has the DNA TGCAGTGCGAGAGGGACAGGGGGAGATGTCGAGCAGTACTTC.

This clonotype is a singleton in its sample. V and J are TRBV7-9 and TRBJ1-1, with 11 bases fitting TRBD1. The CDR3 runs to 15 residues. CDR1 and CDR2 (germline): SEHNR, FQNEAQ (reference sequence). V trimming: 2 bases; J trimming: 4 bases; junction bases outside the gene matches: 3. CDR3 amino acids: CASSLQGTGGTEAFF. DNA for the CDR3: TGTGCCAGCAGCTTACAAGGGACAGGGGGCACTGAAGCTTTCTTT. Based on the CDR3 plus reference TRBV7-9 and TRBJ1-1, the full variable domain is DTGVSQNPRHKITKRGQNVTFRCDPISEHNRLYWYRQTLGQGPEFLTYFQNEAQLEKSRLLSDRFSAERPKGSFSTLEIQRTEQGDSAMYLCASSLQGTGGTEAFFGQGTRLTVV.

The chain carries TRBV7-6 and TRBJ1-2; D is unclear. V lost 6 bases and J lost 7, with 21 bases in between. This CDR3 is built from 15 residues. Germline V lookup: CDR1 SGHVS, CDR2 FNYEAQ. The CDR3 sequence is CASRLVESEGSGYTF. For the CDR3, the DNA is TGTGCCAGCAGGTTGGTGGAATCAGAGGGCTCTGGCTACACCTTC.

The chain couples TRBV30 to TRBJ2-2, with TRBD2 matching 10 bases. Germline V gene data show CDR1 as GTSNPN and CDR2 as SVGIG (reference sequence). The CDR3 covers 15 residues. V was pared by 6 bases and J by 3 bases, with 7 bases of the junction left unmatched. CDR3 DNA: TGTGCCTGCCCCGAGCGGGAGGGCGACACCGGGGAGCTGTTTTTT. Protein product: CACPEREGDTGELFF.

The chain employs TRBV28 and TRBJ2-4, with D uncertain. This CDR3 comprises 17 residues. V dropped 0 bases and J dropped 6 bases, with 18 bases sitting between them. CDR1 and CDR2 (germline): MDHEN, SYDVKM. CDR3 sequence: CASSLWTAGPPGNIQYF. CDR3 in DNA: TGTGCCAGCAGTTTATGGACTGCCGGGCCACCTGGAAACATTCAGTACTTC.

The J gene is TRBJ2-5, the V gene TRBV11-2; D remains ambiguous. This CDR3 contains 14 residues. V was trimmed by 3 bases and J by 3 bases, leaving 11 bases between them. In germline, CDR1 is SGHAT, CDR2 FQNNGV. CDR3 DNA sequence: TGTGCCAGCAGCTTCTCCTACCTAGAAGAGACCCAGTACTTC. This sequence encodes CASSFSYLEETQYF.

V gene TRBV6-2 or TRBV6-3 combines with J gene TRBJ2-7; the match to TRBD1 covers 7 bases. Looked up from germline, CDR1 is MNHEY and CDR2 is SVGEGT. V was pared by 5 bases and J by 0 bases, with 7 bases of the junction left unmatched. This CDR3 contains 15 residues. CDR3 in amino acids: CASSLQGDGSYEQYF. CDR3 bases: TGTGCCAGCAGTCTGCAGGGGGACGGCTCCTACGAGCAGTACTTC.

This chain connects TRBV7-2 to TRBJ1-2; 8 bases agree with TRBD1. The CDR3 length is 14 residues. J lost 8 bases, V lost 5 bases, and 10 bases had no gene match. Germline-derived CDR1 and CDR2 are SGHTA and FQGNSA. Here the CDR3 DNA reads TGTGCCAGCAGCCAACAGGGGGTATCGGGAGGCTACACCTTC. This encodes CASSQQGVSGGYTF.

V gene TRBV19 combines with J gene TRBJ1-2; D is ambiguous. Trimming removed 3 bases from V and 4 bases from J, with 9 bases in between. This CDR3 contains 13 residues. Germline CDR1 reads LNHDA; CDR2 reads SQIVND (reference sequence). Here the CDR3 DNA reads TGTGCCAGTAGTATCCCGGGCCCCTATGGCTACACCTTC. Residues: CASSIPGPYGYTF.

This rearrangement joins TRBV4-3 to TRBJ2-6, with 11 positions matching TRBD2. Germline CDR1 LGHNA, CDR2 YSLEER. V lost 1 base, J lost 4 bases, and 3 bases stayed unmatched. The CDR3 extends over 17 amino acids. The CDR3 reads CASSQASGRLGANVLTF. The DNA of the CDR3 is TGCGCCAGCAGCCAAGCTAGCGGGAGGTTGGGGGCCAACGTCCTGACTTTC.

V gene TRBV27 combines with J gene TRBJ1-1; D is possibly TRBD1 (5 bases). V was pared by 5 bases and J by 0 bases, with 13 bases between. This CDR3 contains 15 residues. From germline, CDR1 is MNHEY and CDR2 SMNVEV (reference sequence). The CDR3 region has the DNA TGTGCCAGCAGTCTGACAGAAGAACTGAACACTGAAGCTTTCTTT. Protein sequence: CASSLTEELNTEAFF.

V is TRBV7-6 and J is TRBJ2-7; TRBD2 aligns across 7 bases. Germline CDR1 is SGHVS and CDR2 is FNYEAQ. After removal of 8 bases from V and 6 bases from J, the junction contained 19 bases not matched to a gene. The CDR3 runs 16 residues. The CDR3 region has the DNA TGTGCCAGCTCCGTCTCCGGCGGACTAGTCGGTGGCGAGCAGTACTTC. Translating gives CASSVSGGLVGGEQYF.

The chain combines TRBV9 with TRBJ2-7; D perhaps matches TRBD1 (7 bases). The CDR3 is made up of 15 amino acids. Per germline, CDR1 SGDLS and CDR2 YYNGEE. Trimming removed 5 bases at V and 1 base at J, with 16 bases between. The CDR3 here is CASSPGGRGSYEQYF. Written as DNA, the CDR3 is TGTGCCAGCAGTCCCGGGGGCAGGGGGTCCTACGAGCAGTACTTC.

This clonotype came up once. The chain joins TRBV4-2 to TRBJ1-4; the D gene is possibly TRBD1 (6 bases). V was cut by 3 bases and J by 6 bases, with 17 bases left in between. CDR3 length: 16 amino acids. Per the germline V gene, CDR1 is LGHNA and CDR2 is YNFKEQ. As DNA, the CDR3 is TGTGCCAGCAGCCACCCCACAGGGACCGCATATGAAAAACTGTTTTTT. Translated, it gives CASSHPTGTAYEKLFF.

The CDR3 reads CASSEDSGRMETQYF. Here the CDR3 DNA reads TGTGCCAGCAGTGAGGATAGCGGGAGAATGGAGACCCAGTACTTC. The chain carries TRBV2 and TRBJ2-5; 9 bases are shared with TRBD2. With 3 bases clipped from V and 5 bases from J, the junction kept 7 bases outside the gene matches. The CDR3 totals 15 residues. Germline CDR1 is SNHLY and CDR2 is FYNNEI.

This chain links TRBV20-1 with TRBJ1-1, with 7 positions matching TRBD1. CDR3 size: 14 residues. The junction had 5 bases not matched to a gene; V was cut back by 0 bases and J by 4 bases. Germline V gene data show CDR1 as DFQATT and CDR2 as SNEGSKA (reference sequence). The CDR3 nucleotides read TGCAGTGCTAGAGAGGCCACAGGGGTCACTGAAGCTTTCTTT. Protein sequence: CSAREATGVTEAFF.

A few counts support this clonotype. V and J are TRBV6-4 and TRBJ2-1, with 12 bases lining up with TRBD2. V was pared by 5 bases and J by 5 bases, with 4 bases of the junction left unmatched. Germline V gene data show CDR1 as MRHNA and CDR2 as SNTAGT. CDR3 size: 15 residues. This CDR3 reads CASSQLAGGHNEQFF. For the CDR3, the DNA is TGTGCCAGCAGTCAACTAGCGGGAGGCCACAATGAGCAGTTCTTC.